These T cell receptor beta chains were read from a single sample in a study of blood T cell repertoires in COVID-19. Method: immunoSEQ multiplex PCR; TCRdb's copy keeps in-frame clones and lacks some. Here the sample spans under 250,000 clones, 80% to 90% being singletons. The sample comprised peripheral blood. These receptors all stem from a woman in her forties or fifties with active or convalescent COVID-19. CDR3s include the opening cysteine and the closing phenylalanine or tryptophan. Fields, in order: V gene, J gene, D gene, clone size, CDR3 DNA, CDR3 protein. A D gene is named only where the DNA matches it firmly. Where a row states a size, it is once, few, many or the class of an expanded clone; other rows omit it.

v_call: TRBV18
j_call: TRBJ1-3
d_call: TRBD1
clone_size: -
cdr3_nt: TGTGCCAGCTCACCCCCGACAGGGCGCTCTGGAAACACCATATATTTT
cdr3_aa: CASSPPTGRSGNTIYF

v_call: TRBV24-1
j_call: TRBJ2-1
d_call: TRBD2
clone_size: -
cdr3_nt: TGTGCCACCAGTGATTCTCGCGGGAGGCGGTCTTGGAATGAGCAGTTCTTC
cdr3_aa: CATSDSRGRRSWNEQFF

v_call: TRBV6-5
j_call: TRBJ1-1
d_call: -
clone_size: many
cdr3_nt: TGTGCCAGCTTAGCCGACGGGGGGAACACTGAAGCTTTCTTT
cdr3_aa: CASLADGGNTEAFF

v_call: TRBV3-1/TRBV3-2
j_call: TRBJ2-1
d_call: TRBD1
clone_size: -
cdr3_nt: TGTGCCAGCAGCTTCGCGAAGGGGGCCGTCGAAAATGAGCAGTTCTTC
cdr3_aa: CASSFAKGAVENEQFF

v_call: TRBV6-5
j_call: TRBJ2-2
d_call: -
clone_size: -
cdr3_nt: TGTGCCAGCAGTATTCAGGGGAACACCGGGGAGCTGTTTTTT
cdr3_aa: CASSIQGNTGELFF

v_call: TRBV6-5
j_call: TRBJ2-1
d_call: TRBD2
clone_size: -
cdr3_nt: TGTGCCAGCAGTTACGTCGCGGGAGTCAATGAGCAGTTCTTC
cdr3_aa: CASSYVAGVNEQFF

v_call: TRBV19
j_call: TRBJ2-3
d_call: TRBD2
clone_size: -
cdr3_nt: TGTGCCAGTAAAAACCGTGGAACTAGCGGGAGCACAGATACGCAGTATTTT
cdr3_aa: CASKNRGTSGSTDTQYF

v_call: TRBV19
j_call: TRBJ1-2
d_call: TRBD1
clone_size: -
cdr3_nt: TGTGCCAGTAGTGCGCGGGACAGGGCTAACTATGGCTACACCTTC
cdr3_aa: CASSARDRANYGYTF

v_call: TRBV12-3/TRBV12-4
j_call: TRBJ2-7
d_call: -
clone_size: -
cdr3_nt: TGTGCCAGCAGCCGACGACAGCTCGCCGAGCAGTACTTC
cdr3_aa: CASSRRQLAEQYF

v_call: TRBV15
j_call: TRBJ2-5
d_call: TRBD1
clone_size: -
cdr3_nt: TGTGCCACCAGCAGAGAGGGACAGGGTCGGGAGACCCAGTACTTC
cdr3_aa: CATSREGQGRETQYF

v_call: TRBV19
j_call: TRBJ2-3
d_call: -
clone_size: -
cdr3_nt: TGTGCCAGTCGGGGGGCAAGCACAGATACGCAGTATTTT
cdr3_aa: CASRGASTDTQYF

v_call: TRBV21-1
j_call: TRBJ2-1
d_call: -
clone_size: -
cdr3_nt: TGTGCCAGCCTTCAGGGGGCAAACAATGAGCAGTTCTTC
cdr3_aa: CASLQGANNEQFF

v_call: TRBV7-2
j_call: TRBJ1-1
d_call: -
clone_size: -
cdr3_nt: TGTGCCAGCAGCTTATCGGGGGACACTGAAGCTTTCTTT
cdr3_aa: CASSLSGDTEAFF

v_call: TRBV11-2
j_call: TRBJ2-7
d_call: TRBD2
clone_size: -
cdr3_nt: TGTGCCAGCAGCTCCACTACTAGCGGGAGGACCCACGAGCAGTACTTC
cdr3_aa: CASSSTTSGRTHEQYF